This T cell receptor beta chain appears in the sequencing data of a study of T cells in Graves' hyperthyroidism and ophthalmopathy. TCR beta CDR3 region amplification was performed from RNA transcripts. The study used the HTBI primer set for a first-round RT-PCR of the TCR CDR3. In TCRdb, the multiplex PCR reads were re-called with MiXCR into one record per CDR3 protein. The sample has roughly 300,000 distinct CDR3 sequences; over 20% are singletons. The V and J ends lost 0 bases and 10 bases respectively, with 8 bases between them. Looked up from germline, CDR1 is SGHTS and CDR2 is YDEGEE. The CDR3 contains 12 residues. In its sample, this clonotype was seen a few times.

The chain is built from TRBV5-8 and TRBJ1-5; no clear D gene. Sequencing input: blood. The source of this sequence is a woman in her forties or fifties with Graves' hyperthyroidism. For the CDR3, the DNA is TGTGCCAGCAGCTTGGTGCAAGGTCCCCAGCATTTT. Translated: CASSLVQGPQHF.